A single T cell receptor (beta chain) is shown here with its context. This sample is part of a study of T cells in Graves' hyperthyroidism and ophthalmopathy. V lost 0 bases, J lost 7 bases, and 11 bases lay in between. This CDR3 has 14 amino acids. Germline CDR1 reads SGHRS; CDR2 reads YFSETQ. Diagnoses used clinical symptoms, serum thyroxine and TRAb, thyroid ultrasound and orbital computed tomography. Regions amplified from RNA transcripts were the TCR beta CDR3 regions. The TCR CDR3 first-round RT-PCR relied on the HTBI primer set. One entry per CDR3 protein, called by TCRdb with MiXCR from the multiplex PCR reads. The sample lists 700,000 to 950,000 distinct CDR3 sequences, over 35% occurring once.

The sequence was obtained from a woman aged 40 to 50 with Graves' hyperthyroidism. The chain joins TRBV5-1 to TRBJ1-3; no definite D call. Sequences were obtained from blood. As DNA, the CDR3 is TGCGCCAGCAGCTTGGCTGATTCATGGAACACCATATATTTT. Its translation: CASSLADSWNTIYF.